The text below deals with one T cell receptor beta chain. Its antigen is as yet unknown. The data were taken from a study of CD8+CD57+ T cells in acquired aplastic anemia. About the research overall: The average for DNA from sorted CD4+ and CD8+ cells was 3.2 ug. Study results and limitations: Patients shared around 30 CD8+ CDR3 sequences with controls. Statistical testing detected no significant gap in CD8+ Simpson's diversity between patients and controls.

The germline V gene encodes CDR1 SGHVS and CDR2 FNYEAQ. The CDR3 has 14 residues. The germline V and J ends were trimmed by 5 bases and 3 bases, with 13 bases remaining between them. Investigators profiled TCR beta VDJ and CDR3 from genomic DNA template. TCRdb independently ran MiXCR on the reads; one entry per CDR3 protein. Here the sample spans 200,000 or so distinct CDR3 sequences, around 65% being singletons. The chain couples TRBV7-6 to TRBJ2-5; a weak D match, TRBD2 (6 bases). Sequenced material: sorted CD4+, CD8+, or CD8+CD57+ T cells (not recorded which) from PBMCs. The clonotype originates from a human donor with severe aplastic anemia or a healthy control (not recorded which). The CDR3 protein is CASSPGEAEETQYF. The CDR3 bases are TGTGCCAGCAGCCCGGGGGAAGCGGAAGAGACCCAGTACTTC.